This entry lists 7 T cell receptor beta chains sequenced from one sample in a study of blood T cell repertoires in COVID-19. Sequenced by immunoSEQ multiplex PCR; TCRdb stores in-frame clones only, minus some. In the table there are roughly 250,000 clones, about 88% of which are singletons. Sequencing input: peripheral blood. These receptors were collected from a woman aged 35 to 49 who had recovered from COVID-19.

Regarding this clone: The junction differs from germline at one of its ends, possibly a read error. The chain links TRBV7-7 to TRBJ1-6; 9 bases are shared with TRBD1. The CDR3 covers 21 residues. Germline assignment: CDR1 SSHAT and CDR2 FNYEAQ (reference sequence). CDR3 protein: CASSALPFNRGRIAYNSPLHF. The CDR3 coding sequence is TGTGCTAGCAGCGCCCTACCCTTTAACAGGGGGCGAATTGCTTATAATTCACCCCTCCACTTT.

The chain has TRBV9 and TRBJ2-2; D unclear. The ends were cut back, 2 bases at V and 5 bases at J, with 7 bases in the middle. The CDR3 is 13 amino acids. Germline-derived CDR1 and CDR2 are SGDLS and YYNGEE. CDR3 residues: CASSVVLTGELFF. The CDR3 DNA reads TGTGCCAGCAGCGTCGTGTTAACCGGGGAGCTGTTTTTT.

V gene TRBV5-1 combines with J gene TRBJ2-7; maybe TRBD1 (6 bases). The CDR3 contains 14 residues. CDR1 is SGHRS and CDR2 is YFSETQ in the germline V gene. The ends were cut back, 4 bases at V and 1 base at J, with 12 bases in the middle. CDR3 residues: CASSTGTSSYEQYF. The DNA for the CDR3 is TGCGCCAGCAGCACCGGGACATCTTCCTACGAGCAGTACTTC. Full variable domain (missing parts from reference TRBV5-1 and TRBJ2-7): KAGVTQTPRYLIKTRGQQVTLSCSPISGHRSVSWYQQTPGQGLQFLFEYFSETQRNKGNFPGRFSGRQFSNSRSEMNVSTLELGDSALYLCASSTGTSSYEQYFGPGTRLTVT.

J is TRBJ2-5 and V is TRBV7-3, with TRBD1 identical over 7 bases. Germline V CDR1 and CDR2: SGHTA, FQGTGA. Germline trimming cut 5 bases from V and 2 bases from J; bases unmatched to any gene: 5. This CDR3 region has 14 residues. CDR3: CASSKTGSQETQYF. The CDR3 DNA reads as TGTGCCAGCAGCAAGACAGGGTCACAAGAGACCCAGTACTTC.

DNA for the CDR3: TGTGCCAGCAGCGACTCCCGGGACACCAACTATGGCTACACCTTC. As protein: CASSDSRDTNYGYTF. The chain joins TRBV11-1 to TRBJ1-2, with D possibly TRBD1 on 6 matching bases. Trimming left V 5 bases short and J 2 bases short, with 15 bases between. The germline gives CDR1 SGHAT, CDR2 FQDESV (reference sequence). The CDR3 spans 15 residues. The complete variable domain, with remaining parts taken from reference TRBV11-1 and TRBJ1-2, reads EAEVAQSPRYKITEKSQAVAFWCDPISGHATLYWYRQILGQGPELLVQFQDESVVDDSQLPKDRFSAERLKGVDSTLKIQPAELGDSAMYLCASSDSRDTNYGYTFGSGTRLTVV.

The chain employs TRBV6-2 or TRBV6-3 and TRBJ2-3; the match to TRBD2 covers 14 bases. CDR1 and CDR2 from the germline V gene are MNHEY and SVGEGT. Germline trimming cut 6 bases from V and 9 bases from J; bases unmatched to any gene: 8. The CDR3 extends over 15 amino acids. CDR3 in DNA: TGTGCCAGCAGCCAGACTAGCGGGGGGGCCGGAACGCAGTATTTT. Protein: CASSQTSGGAGTQYF.

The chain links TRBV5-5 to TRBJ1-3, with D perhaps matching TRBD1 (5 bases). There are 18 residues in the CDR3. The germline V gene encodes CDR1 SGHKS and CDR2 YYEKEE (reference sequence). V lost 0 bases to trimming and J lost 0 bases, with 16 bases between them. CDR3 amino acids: CASSLVGTSTPSGNTIYF. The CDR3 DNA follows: TGTGCCAGCAGCTTGGTGGGGACTTCGACCCCCTCTGGAAACACCATATATTTT.